The T cell receptor beta chain described here comes from a study of cytomegalovirus exposure and HLA in healthy donors (dated by TCRdb to 2015 to 2018). Notes on the research overall: An earlier analysis of approximately 640 of the donors reported approximately 270 Gb of sequence data and 100 million to 130 million unique TCR beta sequences from 150 million to 200 million T cells. An early release covering roughly 580 HLA-typed donors comprised roughly 300 gigabases of sequencing data and around 85 million unique TCR sequences. Among the roughly 400 genotyped donors, approximately 77% belonged to the genetic ancestry cluster associated with self-reported Caucasian donors. The aim of the study was to test whether cataloging public T cell receptors could identify signatures of past pathogen exposure. Using immunosequencing, the study profiled T cell repertoires from around 670 subjects and related those repertoires to cytomegalovirus serostatus. Along with the approximately 700-subject first cohort, a separate validation cohort of over 90 different subjects was used. To predict cytomegalovirus infection status, the study combined high-throughput TCR immunosequencing, statistical association of individual TCRs with disease status, and machine learning. To study patterns of TCR occurrence, a later analysis re-analyzed previously published TCR beta repertoires from just over 650 donors and added high-resolution HLA genotyping. The later analysis used no new phenotypic data to find candidate immune exposures, relying instead on TCR beta sequences and their occurrence across donors. In an earlier analysis of 550 to 700 of the donors, high-throughput TCR beta sequencing was used to judge whether each TCR beta V gene segment behaved as functional or pseudogenic. Donor age, sex, ethnicity and CMV serostatus were collected together with the repertoire data. In a later genetic analysis, genome-wide SNP genotypes for about 65% of the 666 donors were used, and that subset was treated as a discovery cohort. All discovery cohort repertoires had been generated using a single sequencing platform. HLA typing included class I and class II loci at four-digit resolution. The number of donors typed differed by locus, with roughly 620-630 for A, B, C, DRB1 and DQB1, about 500 for DQA1, approximately 570 for DPA1, and around 450 for DPB1. Four to six DR-DQ haplotypes were handled as single units for association and clustering, since linkage in the cohort was strong. On average, around 240,000 unique TCR beta nucleotide sequences were sequenced per donor among 398 genotyped donors of the cohort, with roughly 18% of those sequences being non-productive. The paper as a whole reports these results and caveats: An earlier analysis of 450 to 750 of the donors showed that most TCR beta V segments appeared in productive rearrangements either about 87% or about 30% of the time, which broadly matched IMGT annotations. Compared with the roughly 720-donor mean, donors in an Asian-associated ancestry cluster had fewer N-insertions in productive TCRs, according to a later genetic analysis. The authors suggested that the approach could potentially be generalized to other disease states and immunological phenotypes. A further reported finding was that TCR beta sequences accurately predicted the HLA-A and HLA-B alleles for most subjects in the first cohort. A cluster of highly shared sequence variants was judged likely to be a technical artifact of the sequencing pipeline. The classifier was reported to diagnose cytomegalovirus status with high specificity and sensitivity in both the original cohort and the validation cohort. In the study, approximately 160 TCR beta chains were listed as associated with cytomegalovirus. A later analysis found that most CMV-associated TCR beta chains appeared HLA-restricted, with HLA associations seemingly driven largely by CMV exposure. Several of the top co-occurrence clusters appeared to be linked to parvovirus B19, influenza, CMV and Epstein-Barr virus, according to a later analysis. When HLA alleles, especially DR and DQ, strongly co-occurred, TCR associations were difficult to assign to individual alleles. A few of the identified cytomegalovirus-associated TCR beta chains were confirmed in vitro to be specific for cytomegalovirus antigens. CMV serostatus was the only immune exposure information available for the cohort. Roughly uniform sequencing depth across donors was assumed in presence/absence analyses, although this assumption may not hold. V-gene and J-gene trimming of TCR beta chains was associated with a missense DCLRE1C variant in a later genetic analysis, and the association was replicated in an independent cohort. Across donors, most TCR sequences were observed very rarely, whereas some public TCRs were present in many individuals. Compared with equally common non-associated chains, HLA-associated TCR beta chains in a later analysis were more clonally expanded and had lower generation probabilities. Some IMGT-functional V segments, including TRBV6-2 and TRBV6-3, could not be distinguished by the 87-base-pair reads and were therefore excluded. In a later analysis, the rate of TCR association differed among HLA loci, with DRB1 alleles having the most associated TCRs and HLA-C alleles having the fewest. Because some donors lacked HLA typing at each locus, the association tests relied only on the typed subset. Linkage disequilibrium might explain the correlated functional status among segregating V segments, but an unknown experimental factor could not be ruled out. Specific HLA alleles were associated with 18,000 or so TCR beta sequences at a false discovery rate of 0.05 in a later analysis. The earlier analysis of some 560 of the donors excluded some 15 rarely observed V segments, including chromosome 9 orphons, because counts were too low. The cohort was sequenced for TCR beta chains only, and without alpha or paired-chain data the features that could be detected were limited.

Library construction relied on the immunoSEQ multiplex PCR assay. For the multiplex PCR, a mixture combining 60 forward primers for TCR Vbeta segments and 13 reverse primers for TCR Jbeta segments was used. The CDR3 region of rearranged TCR beta genes was amplified from genomic DNA with a multiplex PCR assay. On the Illumina HiSeq System, the amplified TCR beta libraries were sequenced as 87-base-pair reads. For the original study's pipeline: A later analysis counted about 82 million unique TCR beta chains across the 670 or so repertoires, and roughly 9.9 million of these chains were shared by at least two donors. Raw reads were error-corrected and collapsed into unique sequences by a nearest-neighbor algorithm in which closely related sequences were merged to remove PCR and sequencing errors. V, D and J gene segments were assigned by aligning CDR3 sequences to IMGT reference sequences. Each retained sequence needed at least a six-nucleotide match to both a V gene segment and a J gene segment. A rearrangement counted as productive if the CDR3 had no stop codons and remained in frame with V and J, and every other rearrangement counted as non-productive. Following IMGT convention, CDR3 was defined as the stretch from the second conserved V-encoded cysteine up to the conserved J-encoded phenylalanine. The earlier analysis of 500 to 650 of the donors excluded any sequence lacking an unambiguous match to a single V gene segment. In an earlier analysis of approximately 550 of the donors, V segments were called functional above 56.7% productive rearrangements and were called segregating when the between-donor standard deviation exceeded 5%. A statistical classification framework was built to diagnose cytomegalovirus status from the catalog of TCR beta chain sequences. A later analysis assigned V and J genes by comparing TCR nucleotide sequences with IMGT/GENE-DB human TR gene sequences. In a later analysis, CDR3 sequences and most-parsimonious VDJ recombination scenarios were assigned using the TCRdist pipeline. In a later analysis, each TCR beta chain was defined by its CDR3 amino acid sequence together with its V-gene family, and reads without a unique V-gene family were excluded. A later analysis removed 500 to 600 highly shared, low-generation-probability nucleotide sequences to deal with suspected cross-contamination and a sequencing artifact. In a later analysis, a clonal expansion index was calculated for each public chain from normalized within-repertoire ranks of inferred template counts. Generation probabilities in a later analysis came from a VDJ recombination model fitted to out-of-frame rearrangements, and those results were checked against IGoR. A later analysis scored TCR-TCR, TCR-HLA and TCR-CMV co-occurrence with hypergeometric tests, applying a repertoire-size bias correction to TCR pairs. In a later analysis, false discovery rates were estimated by permuting HLA or CMV assignments 20 times. In a later analysis, co-occurring TCRs were grouped using DBSCAN, and TCRdist sequence similarity was added for clustering within HLA-allele-positive subsets. Co-occurrence clustering excluded repertoires with fewer than 30,000 or more than 120,000 public chains, plus five with anomalous nucleotide sharing. Entries here come from immuneACCESS through TCRdb and include only in-frame sequences with V and J called. Some clones fail to appear in such tables; in the studies checked, an unresolved V gene covers under half of the shortfall, and the cause of the remainder is unknown. For V, J and clone size, that table is used; D and trimming come from the DNA. Counted in this sample were more than 100,000 clones; around four fifths of them appeared once. The ten largest clonotypes hold 1.1% to 1.5% of the sample.

On this clone: Its binding antigen is unknown. No qualities accompany the bases; no much larger clone lies one base away.

Unmatched junction bases come to 5, with V trimmed by 5 bases and J by 4 bases. CDR1 and CDR2, per the germline V gene, are SGHTA and FQGTGA. Counted from cysteine to phenylalanine, this CDR3 has 15 amino acids. Of all the DNA, just the CDR3 is kept, 45 bases in frame from base 1. The cohort comprised fewer than 750 healthy bone marrow donors. At the time of sampling, all cohort members were nominally healthy, though unrecorded immune exposures were likely present. The donor tested CMV seronegative and was one of the 352 seronegative cohort members. A peripheral blood sample was provided by each donor, and peripheral blood mononuclear cells were used for TCR beta sequencing. The Qiagen DNeasy Blood Extraction Kit was used to extract genomic DNA from the blood cell samples.

This receptor was taken from a woman aged 40 to 55 in good health and CMV-seronegative. The chain employs TRBV7-3 and TRBJ2-3; TRBD2 fits 11 bases in the junction. The source material was PBMCs. The CDR3 in this case is CASSISGGAPDTQYF. The sequenced DNA is TGTGCCAGCAGCATTAGCGGGGGGGCCCCAGATACGCAGTATTTT.